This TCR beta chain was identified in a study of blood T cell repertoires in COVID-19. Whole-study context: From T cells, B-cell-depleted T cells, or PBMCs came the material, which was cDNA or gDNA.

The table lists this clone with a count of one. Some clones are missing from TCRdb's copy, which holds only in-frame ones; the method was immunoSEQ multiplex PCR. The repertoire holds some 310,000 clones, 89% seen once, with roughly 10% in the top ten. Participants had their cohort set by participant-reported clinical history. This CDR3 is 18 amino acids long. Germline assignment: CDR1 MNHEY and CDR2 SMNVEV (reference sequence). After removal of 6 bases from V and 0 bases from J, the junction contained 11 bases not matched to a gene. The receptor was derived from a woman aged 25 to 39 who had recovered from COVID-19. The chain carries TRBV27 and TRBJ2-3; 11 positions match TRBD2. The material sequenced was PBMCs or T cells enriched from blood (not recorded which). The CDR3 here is CASRVYSTSGTSTDTQYF. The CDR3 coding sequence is TGTGCCAGCAGAGTTTACTCGACTAGCGGGACTAGCACAGATACGCAGTATTTT.